The entry below describes one T cell receptor beta chain. Its antigen is as yet unknown. Assay: immunoSEQ multiplex PCR; the TCRdb copy retains only in-frame clones and omits some. The data hold 5,000 or so clones, with around three quarters observed a single time. This CDR3 is built from 14 residues. Unmatched junction bases numbered 13, after V lost 5 bases and J lost 6 bases. Germline V CDR1 and CDR2: GTSNPN, SVGIG (reference sequence). Frozen unsorted single-cell suspensions supplied the genomic DNA. The record originates from a study of immune cell composition in non-small cell lung cancer. Points from the study as a whole: About four fifths of squamous and approximately 31% of adenocarcinoma cases had tumour-associated clones >0.5%.

The V and J genes are TRBV30 and TRBJ2-7, with 7 bases lining up with TRBD1. Sequencing was carried out using lung tumor tissue. This receptor was obtained from a human donor with non-small cell lung cancer. The CDR3 protein is CAWVTSAGGSEQYF. Written as DNA, the CDR3 is TGTGCCTGGGTTACCTCCGCAGGGGGAAGCGAGCAGTACTTC.